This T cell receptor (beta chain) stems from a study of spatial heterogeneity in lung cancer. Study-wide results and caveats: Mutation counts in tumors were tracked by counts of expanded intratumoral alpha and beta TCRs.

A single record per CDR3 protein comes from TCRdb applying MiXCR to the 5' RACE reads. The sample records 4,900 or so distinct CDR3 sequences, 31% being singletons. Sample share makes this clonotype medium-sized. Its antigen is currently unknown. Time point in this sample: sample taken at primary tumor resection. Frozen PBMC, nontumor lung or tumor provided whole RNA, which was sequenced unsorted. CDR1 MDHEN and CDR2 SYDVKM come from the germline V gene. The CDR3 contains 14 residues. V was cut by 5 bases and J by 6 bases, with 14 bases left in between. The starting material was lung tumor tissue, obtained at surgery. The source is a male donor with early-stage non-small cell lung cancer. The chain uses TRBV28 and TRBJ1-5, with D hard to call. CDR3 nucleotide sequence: TGTGCCAGCAGTGGGAGGCAAGGCTTTCAGCCCCAGCATTTT. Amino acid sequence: CASSGRQGFQPQHF. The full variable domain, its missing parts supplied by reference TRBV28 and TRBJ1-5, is DVKVTQSSRYLVKRTGEKVFLECVQDMDHENMFWYRQDPGLGLRLIYFSYDVKMKEKGDIPEGYSVSREKKERFSLILESASTNQTSMYLCASSGRQGFQPQHFGDGTRLSIL.